Presented here are 29 T cell receptor beta chains from one specimen sequenced in a study of cytomegalovirus exposure and HLA in healthy donors. PCR employed 60 Vbeta and 13 Jbeta primers. Using immunoSEQ multiplex PCR, the repertoire was profiled, and TCRdb retains in-frame clones only, with some absent. Here the sample spans some 77,000 clones, 80% being singletons. The specimen sequenced was PBMCs. Every receptor here comes from a woman in her fifties or sixties in good health and CMV-seropositive.

This chain uses TRBV11-2 with TRBJ1-1; 9 nucleotides match TRBD1. The CDR3 is made up of 14 amino acids. The V and J ends lost 3 bases and 1 base, in that order; junction bases with no gene match: 0. The germline V gene encodes CDR1 SGHAT and CDR2 FQNNGV. The CDR3 reads CASSLTGGNTEAFF. The CDR3 DNA reads TGTGCCAGCAGCTTGACAGGGGGGAACACTGAAGCTTTCTTT.

This clone has only a few counts. The chain employs TRBV5-1 and TRBJ2-2; 9 nucleotides match TRBD1. Germline values: CDR1 SGHRS, CDR2 YFSETQ. The CDR3 runs to 11 residues. V dropped 9 bases and J dropped 12; count of bases not matched to a gene: 6. CDR3 sequence reads: CATIGQGKLFF. The CDR3 nucleotides are TGCGCCACCATCGGACAGGGGAAGCTGTTTTTT.

The chain carries TRBV7-9 and TRBJ1-2; D is uncertain. V was cut by 2 bases and J by 8 bases, with 15 bases left in between. The germline V gene has CDR1 SEHNR and CDR2 FQNEAQ (reference sequence). The CDR3 consists of 14 residues. This CDR3 reads CASSLPLLTGGYTF. Here the CDR3 DNA reads TGTGCCAGCAGCTTACCTCTCCTAACGGGGGGCTACACCTTC.

The V and J genes are TRBV5-6 and TRBJ1-2, with 8 bases fitting TRBD1. After removal of 4 bases from V and 6 bases from J, the junction contained 11 bases not matched to a gene. The length of the CDR3 is 15 residues. Looked up from germline, CDR1 is SGHDT and CDR2 is YYEEEE. CDR3 DNA: TGTGCCAGCAGCGGGTCGGACAGGGTTCTCGATGGCTACACCTTC. Residues: CASSGSDRVLDGYTF.

As for this clone: Its ends do not fully match the called genes, so a read error is possible. This rearrangement joins TRBV27 to TRBJ1-1; no clear D gene. Per germline, CDR1 MNHEY and CDR2 SMNVEV (reference sequence). This CDR3 region has 15 residues. The CDR3 loop reads CASSLLGAGNTEAFF. As DNA, the CDR3 is TGTGCCAGCAGCTTATTGGGCGCGGGTAACACTGAAGCTTTCTTT.

The gene calls are TRBV5-8 and TRBJ2-1; 8 nucleotides line up with TRBD2. The length of the CDR3 is 20 residues. Germline CDR1 reads SGHTS; CDR2 reads YDEGEE. Unmatched junction bases numbered 18, after V lost 0 bases and J lost 4 bases. The CDR3 region has the DNA TGTGCCAGCAGCTTGGAAGGTCGTCGCGGGGGGTTAATAGGGTACAATGAGCAGTTCTTC. As protein: CASSLEGRRGGLIGYNEQFF. Supplemented by reference TRBV5-8 and TRBJ2-1, the full variable domain reads EAGVTQSPTHLIKTRGQQATLRCSPISGHTSVYWYQQALGLGLQFLLWYDEGEERNRGNFPPRFSGRQFPNYSSELNVNALELEDSALYLCASSLEGRRGGLIGYNEQFFGPGTRLTVL.

CDR3 in DNA: TGTGCCAGCAGCCAAGATCTACAGTCAAGGGGATGGGGCTACACCTTC. The encoded protein is CASSQDLQSRGWGYTF. The rearrangement uses TRBV14 and TRBJ1-2; weak D call: TRBD1 (5 bases). Trimming left V 0 bases short and J 8 bases short, with 19 bases between. This CDR3 region has 16 residues. From germline, CDR1 is SGHDN and CDR2 FVKESK. Supplemented by reference TRBV14 and TRBJ1-2, the full variable domain reads EAGVTQFPSHSVIEKGQTVTLRCDPISGHDNLYWYRRVMGKEIKFLLHFVKESKQDESGMPNNRFLAERTGGTYSTLKVQPAELEDSGVYFCASSQDLQSRGWGYTFGSGTRLTVV.

In DNA, the CDR3 is TGTGCCAGCAGCGTAGGGGCGTCCCGTAATGAAAAACTGTTTTTT. Amino acids: CASSVGASRNEKLFF. The chain uses TRBV9 and TRBJ1-4; D gene ambiguous. The germline V gene encodes CDR1 SGDLS and CDR2 YYNGEE. The V end was cut by 0 bases, the J end by 4 bases, with 10 bases between. This CDR3 contains 15 residues.

The genes are TRBV15 and TRBJ1-5, with 9 nucleotides matching TRBD1. CDR3 length equals 14 residues. Germline-derived CDR1 and CDR2 are LNHNV and YYDKDF (reference sequence). With 6 bases clipped from V and 7 bases from J, the junction kept 7 bases outside the gene matches. For the CDR3, the DNA is TGTGCCACCAGGACGGGACAGGGAACACAGCCCCAGCATTTT. Residues: CATRTGQGTQPQHF. The full variable domain, with the rest looked up from reference TRBV15 and TRBJ1-5, is DAMVIQNPRYQVTQFGKPVTLSCSQTLNHNVMYWYQQKSSQAPKLLFHYYDKDFNNEADTPDNFQSRRPNTSFCFLDIRSPGLGDTAMYLCATRTGQGTQPQHFGDGTRLSIL.

This chain joins TRBV6-6 and TRBJ2-2; possibly TRBD1 for D (5 bases). The CDR3 runs 15 residues. Between the trimmed V and J ends, which lost 2 bases and 5 bases, there was a span of 12 bases. Germline V CDR1 and CDR2: MNHNY, SVGAGI (reference sequence). CDR3 nucleotide sequence: TGTGCCAGCAGTTACCTAGGGGCTGGGACCGGGGAGCTGTTTTTT. Translated, it gives CASSYLGAGTGELFF.

The chain recombines TRBV6-5 with TRBJ1-2; TRBD1 might be the D (5 bases). Germline CDR1 and CDR2: MNHEY and SVGAGI. The CDR3 is 14 amino acids. V lost 2 bases and J lost 2, with 9 bases in between. The DNA of the CDR3 is TGTGCCAGCAGTTACAGGGGTTCCAACTATGGCTACACCTTC. It encodes CASSYRGSNYGYTF.

This chain links TRBV7-3 with TRBJ2-3, with a weak D call TRBD2 (6 bases). V was pared by 2 bases and J by 0 bases, with 9 bases between. The CDR3 runs 15 residues. Looked up from germline, CDR1 is SGHTA and CDR2 is FQGTGA. The CDR3 DNA follows: TGTGCCAGCAGCTTAGTTAGCGGAAGCACAGATACGCAGTATTTT. Protein sequence: CASSLVSGSTDTQYF.

This clone was detected once. The chain uses TRBV9 and TRBJ2-2, with D possibly TRBD1 on 5 matching bases. Trimming took 3 bases from V and 4 from J, leaving 13 bases between them. The CDR3 consists of 15 residues. CDR1 and CDR2 from the germline V gene are SGDLS and YYNGEE. CDR3 in amino acids: CASSGTTISTGELFF. CDR3 in DNA: TGTGCCAGCAGCGGGACAACGATATCCACCGGGGAGCTGTTTTTT.

This clone came up a few times. This sequence joins TRBV6-5 and TRBJ2-7; 11 positions match TRBD1. CDR1 MNHEY and CDR2 SVGAGI come from the germline V gene. CDR3 size: 15 residues. J lost 3 bases, V lost 2 bases, and 3 bases had no gene match. The CDR3 bases are TGTGCCAGCAGTTACACCGGGACAGGGGGCTACGAGCAGTACTTC. Translation gives CASSYTGTGGYEQYF.

The gene calls are TRBV19 and TRBJ2-5; D ambiguous. Trimming pared 3 bases from V and 5 bases from J, leaving 10 bases between. Germline values: CDR1 LNHDA, CDR2 SQIVND (reference sequence). This CDR3 contains 13 residues. CDR3 amino acids: CASSMSTRETQYF. DNA for the CDR3: TGTGCCAGTAGTATGTCGACGCGGGAGACCCAGTACTTC.

V and J are TRBV5-4 and TRBJ2-7, with a possible D match to TRBD1 (6 bases). The ends were cut back, 0 bases at V and 3 bases at J, with 16 bases in the middle. CDR1 is SGHNT and CDR2 is YYREEE in the germline V gene (reference sequence). This CDR3 has 16 residues. In nucleotides, the CDR3 is TGTGCCAGCAGCTTGGGGTTTGGGGACATCCGCTACGAGCAGTACTTC. Encoded protein: CASSLGFGDIRYEQYF.

V is TRBV27 and J is TRBJ1-5; D is possibly TRBD1 (5 bases). Germline CDR1 MNHEY, CDR2 SMNVEV (reference sequence). V gave up 6 bases and J gave up 1 base, with 16 bases separating them. The CDR3 spans 16 residues. The CDR3 here is CASSLNGGRSNQPQHF. Here the CDR3 DNA reads TGTGCCAGCAGCCTAAACGGGGGTCGGAGCAATCAGCCCCAGCATTTT.

The chain has TRBV2 and TRBJ2-5; 7 positions match TRBD1. Germline lookup yields CDR1 SNHLY and CDR2 FYNNEI. V lost 4 bases, J lost 4 bases, and 3 bases stayed unmatched. This CDR3 contains 13 residues. Here the CDR3 reads CASSVGQSETQYF. CDR3 DNA sequence: TGTGCCAGCAGTGTGGGACAGTCAGAGACCCAGTACTTC.

The chain carries TRBV6-5 and TRBJ2-7; 8 positions match TRBD1. From germline, CDR1 is MNHEY and CDR2 SVGAGI. This CDR3 has 14 amino acids. Trimming took 2 bases from V and 3 from J; bases not matched to a gene: 3. This chain's CDR3 is CASSYRDRLYEQYF. Written as DNA, the CDR3 is TGTGCCAGCAGTTACCGGGACAGGCTCTACGAGCAGTACTTC.

The rearrangement uses TRBV6-5 and TRBJ1-1; no clear D. Germline V lookup: CDR1 MNHEY, CDR2 SVGAGI. With 2 bases removed from V and 0 bases from J, the gap between germline ends came to 13 bases. The CDR3 extends over 16 amino acids. CDR3 coding DNA: TGTGCCAGCAGTTACGAGGTCCGGGGAATGAACACTGAAGCTTTCTTT. Translation: CASSYEVRGMNTEAFF.

This chain uses TRBV9 with TRBJ2-1; 8 bases line up with TRBD1. The CDR3 totals 16 residues. J gave up 8 bases and V 2 bases, and 12 bases lay outside the gene matches. Per the germline V gene, CDR1 is SGDLS and CDR2 is YYNGEE. CDR3 coding DNA: TGTGCCAGCAGCGTCGGTGGCTTGGCAGGGGGCGATGAGCAGTTCTTC. Its translation is CASSVGGLAGGDEQFF.

This clone showed up just a few times. This chain connects TRBV19 to TRBJ2-2; TRBD1 might be the D (6 bases). CDR3 size: 15 residues. V was trimmed by 6 bases and J by 5 bases, leaving 16 bases between them. Germline V lookup: CDR1 LNHDA, CDR2 SQIVND (reference sequence). The CDR3 is CASRPDRSSTGELFF. In DNA form, the CDR3 reads TGTGCCAGTAGACCAGACAGGTCCTCGACCGGGGAGCTGTTTTTT.

The CDR3 spells CASSIDQPSGEQFF. CDR3 nucleotides: TGTGCCAGTAGTATAGATCAGCCTTCCGGGGAGCAGTTCTTC. The chain carries TRBV19 and TRBJ2-1; unclear D gene. Germline CDR1 LNHDA, CDR2 SQIVND (reference sequence). V was shortened by 0 bases and J by 10 bases, with 13 bases between the two germline ends. This CDR3 comprises 14 residues.

The gene calls are TRBV6-4 and TRBJ2-2; D gene ambiguous. V was pared by 7 bases and J by 0 bases, with 9 bases between. CDR1 is MRHNA, CDR2 SNTAGT, per germline. The CDR3 is 14 amino acids. In nucleotides, the CDR3 is TGTGCCAGCACCTCATCGGCGAACACCGGGGAGCTGTTTTTT. It specifies CASTSSANTGELFF.

J is TRBJ2-3 and V is TRBV6-1; the D gene is possibly TRBD1 (5 bases). The CDR3 runs to 15 residues. Trimming removed 0 bases from V and 1 base from J, with 8 bases in between. CDR1 is MNHNS, CDR2 SASEGT, per germline. This CDR3 is CASSEAGVRTDTQYF. CDR3 in DNA: TGTGCCAGCAGTGAAGCAGGGGTTCGCACAGATACGCAGTATTTT.

V is TRBV29-1 and J is TRBJ2-2; D is unclear. The V end lost 6 bases, the J end lost 6 bases, and 11 bases lay between the germline ends. The V gene's germline CDR1 is SQVTM and CDR2 ANQGSEA. This CDR3 spans 12 amino acids. CDR3 region: CSVRHSPGELFF. The CDR3 region has the DNA TGCAGCGTGAGACATTCTCCCGGGGAGCTGTTTTTT.

The chain joins TRBV30 to TRBJ1-1, with D perhaps matching TRBD1 (6 bases). Germline CDR1 reads GTSNPN; CDR2 reads SVGIG (reference sequence). V lost 3 bases to trimming and J lost 1 base, with 15 bases between them. The CDR3 is made up of 15 amino acids. The CDR3 DNA is TGTGCCTGGAGGCCGCCGGGACACCAGAACACTGAAGCTTTCTTT. Amino acids: CAWRPPGHQNTEAFF. The variable domain in full, with the rest retrieved from reference TRBV30 and TRBJ1-1, is SQTIHQWPATLVQPVGSPLSLECTVEGTSNPNLYWYRQAAGRGLQLLFYSVGIGQISSEVPQNLSASRPQDRQFILSSKKLLLSDSGFYLCAWRPPGHQNTEAFFGQGTRLTVV.

The genes are TRBV9 and TRBJ2-7; TRBD2 agrees at 10 bases. Germline-derived CDR1 and CDR2 are SGDLS and YYNGEE. The V and J ends lost 4 bases and 3 bases, in that order; junction bases with no gene match: 4. This CDR3 is 14 amino acids long. CDR3 amino acids: CASSPPSGGYEQYF. CDR3 DNA sequence: TGTGCCAGCAGCCCCCCTAGCGGGGGCTACGAGCAGTACTTC.

This chain connects TRBV9 to TRBJ1-3; TRBD1 matches at 9 bases. The CDR3 has 12 residues. V lost 4 bases, J lost 13 bases, and 6 bases stayed unmatched. Germline V gene lookup returns CDR1 SGDLS and CDR2 YYNGEE. In DNA, the CDR3 is TGTGCCAGCAGCAAAGGGACAGGGCCGATATATTTT. Amino acids: CASSKGTGPIYF. Together with reference TRBV9 and TRBJ1-3, the CDR3 gives the full variable domain: DSGVTQTPKHLITATGQRVTLRCSPRSGDLSVYWYQQSLDQGLQFLIQYYNGEERAKGNILERFSAQQFPDLHSELNLSSLELGDSALYFCASSKGTGPIYFGEGSWLTVV.